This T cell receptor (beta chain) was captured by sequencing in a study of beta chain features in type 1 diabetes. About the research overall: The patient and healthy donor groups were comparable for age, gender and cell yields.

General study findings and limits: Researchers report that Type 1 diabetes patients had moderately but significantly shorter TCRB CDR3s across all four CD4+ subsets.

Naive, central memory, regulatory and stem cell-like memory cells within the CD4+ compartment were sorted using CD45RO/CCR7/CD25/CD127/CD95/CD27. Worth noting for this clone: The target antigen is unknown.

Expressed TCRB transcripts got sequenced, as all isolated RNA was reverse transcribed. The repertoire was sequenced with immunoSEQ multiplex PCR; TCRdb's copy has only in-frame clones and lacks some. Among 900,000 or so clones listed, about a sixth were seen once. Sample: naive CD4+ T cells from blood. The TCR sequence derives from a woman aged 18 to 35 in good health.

CDR3 sequence: CASTSFTDTQYF. The DNA for the CDR3 is TGTGCCAGCACTAGCTTCACAGATACGCAGTATTTT. The V gene is TRBV6-1, the J gene TRBJ2-3, with a weak D call TRBD2 (5 bases). Trimming shortened V by 7 bases and J by 2 bases, and 7 bases separated the two germline ends. The CDR3 has 12 residues. Germline assignment: CDR1 MNHNS and CDR2 SASEGT.